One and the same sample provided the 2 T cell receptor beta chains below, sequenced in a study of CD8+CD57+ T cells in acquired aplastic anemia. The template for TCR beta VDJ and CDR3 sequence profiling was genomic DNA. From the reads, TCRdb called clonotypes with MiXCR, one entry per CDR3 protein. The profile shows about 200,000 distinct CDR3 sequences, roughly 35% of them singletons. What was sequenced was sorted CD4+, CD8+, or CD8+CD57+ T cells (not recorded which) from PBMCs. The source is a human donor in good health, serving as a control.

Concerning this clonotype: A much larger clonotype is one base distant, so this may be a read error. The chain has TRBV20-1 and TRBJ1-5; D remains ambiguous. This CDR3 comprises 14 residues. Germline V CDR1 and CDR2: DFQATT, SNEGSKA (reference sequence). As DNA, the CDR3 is TGCAGTTCTAGTAGGAGCGGTGGGGATCAGCCCCAGCATTTT. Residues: CSSSRSGGDQPQHF.

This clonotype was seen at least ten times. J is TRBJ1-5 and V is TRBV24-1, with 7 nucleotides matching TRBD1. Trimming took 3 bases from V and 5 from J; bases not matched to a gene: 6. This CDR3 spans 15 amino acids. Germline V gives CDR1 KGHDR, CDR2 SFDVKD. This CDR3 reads CATSDRQGWDQPQHF. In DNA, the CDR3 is TGTGCCACCAGTGATCGACAGGGTTGGGATCAGCCCCAGCATTTT.